The following is a T cell receptor beta chain sequence with its context. The V gene lost 0 bases and the J gene lost 2 bases, with 7 bases spanning the gap. Germline CDR1 is LNHNV and CDR2 is YYDKDF (reference sequence). The length of the CDR3 is 15 residues. Building of the TCR beta libraries involved iRepertoire HTBI primers and Arm-PCR of CDR3 regions. One entry per CDR3 protein results from TCRdb running MiXCR on the multiplex PCR reads. Among about 660,000 distinct CDR3 sequences listed, around 30% were seen once. This sample was included in a study of regulatory T cells in long-lasting Graves disease. Time point noted: persistent/refractory GD, antithyroid drugs over 5 years with positive TRAb. Extracted RNA from PBMCs served as the source of the TCR library.

The sequence came from a female donor with Graves disease. The sample in question was peripheral blood mononuclear cells (PBMCs), obtained when the disease was refractory, from a patient treated with antithyroid drugs. V is TRBV15 and J is TRBJ2-2; D possibly matches TRBD1 or TRBD2 (5 bases each). DNA of the CDR3: TGTGCCACCAGCAGAGATGGGGGAAACACCGGGGAGCTGTTTTTT. Its protein product is CATSRDGGNTGELFF.